The entry that follows covers one T cell receptor (beta chain) sequence. As yet, its antigen is unknown. The sample is drawn from a study of a mutant IDH1 vaccine in newly diagnosed glioma. Study-wide results and caveats: Vaccine-induced immune responses occurred in 80% to 95% of patients.

Measured with immunoSEQ multiplex PCR; TCRdb has only the in-frame clones, and not every one. The sample carries about 51,000 clones, over 75% recorded once. Regarding time point: week 5, during vaccination. The content of each vaccine dose was 300 ug of mutant IDH1 20-mer peptide, and topical imiquimod accompanied it. Germline V gene data show CDR1 as MGHDK and CDR2 as SYGVNS. Trimming took off 4 bases at V and 1 base at J, with 10 bases between the two ends. CDR3 length: 14 amino acids. The starting material was PBMCs, obtained from a glioma patient whose treatment included an IDH1 peptide vaccine. The receptor was derived from a middle-aged woman with glioma. V is TRBV25-1 and J is TRBJ1-1; possibly TRBD1 for D (5 bases). The CDR3 region is CASSVSGGNTEAFF. The CDR3 nucleotides are TGTGCCAGCAGTGTAAGCGGGGGGAACACTGAAGCTTTCTTT.